The 16 T cell receptor beta chains listed next were all sequenced from one sample in a study of Graves' ophthalmopathy and Graves' hyperthyroidism. Investigators amplified TCR beta CDR3 regions from RNA transcripts. Second-round multiplex PCR followed a first-round RT-PCR using HTBI primers. A single record per CDR3 protein comes from TCRdb applying MiXCR to the multiplex PCR reads. The sample lists hundreds of thousands of distinct CDR3 sequences; 40% to 50% were seen once. Sequencing input: peripheral blood. The receptors come from an adult man with Graves' ophthalmopathy.

CDR3 nucleotide sequence: TGTGCCAGCAGTTACTCAGGCTATGGCTACACCTTC. Amino acids: CASSYSGYGYTF. V is TRBV6-5 and J is TRBJ1-2; no clear D gene. The CDR3 is 12 amino acids. Trimming removed 0 bases at V and 4 bases at J, with 3 bases between. Germline CDR1 and CDR2: MNHEY and SVGAGI.

V is TRBV10-3 and J is TRBJ1-5; a possible D gene is TRBD1 (6 bases). The germline V and J ends were trimmed by 6 bases and 7 bases, with 31 bases remaining between them. The CDR3 extends over 19 amino acids. Germline-derived CDR1 and CDR2 are ENHRY and SYGVKD. CDR3 sequence: CAIRPRGLAGESYEQPQHF. The CDR3, as DNA: TGTGCCATCAGACCCCGGGGGCTAGCGGGAGAGTCCTACGAGCAGCCCCAGCATTTT.

The chain has TRBV7-3 and TRBJ1-1; 9 bases are a match to TRBD1. The CDR3 is made up of 18 amino acids. The V gene end was trimmed by 4 bases and the J gene end by 1 base; junction bases not matched to a gene: 13. Per the germline V gene, CDR1 is SGHTA and CDR2 is FQGTGA. The CDR3 DNA is TGTGCCAGCAGCTCGATTCATTCTAGACAGGGGGGGAACACTGAAGCTTTCTTT. The encoded protein is CASSSIHSRQGGNTEAFF.

About this clonotype: Without the conserved terminal phenylalanine or tryptophan, this CDR3 likely stems from a read error. This chain joins TRBV9 and TRBJ1-6; TRBD1 matches 9 bases. Germline-derived CDR1 and CDR2 are SGDLS and YYNGEE. J gave up 10 bases and V 0 bases, and 2 bases lay outside the gene matches. This CDR3 is 14 amino acids long. Written as DNA, the CDR3 is TGTGCCAGCAGCGTAGGGACAGGGGAGTCACCCCTCCACCTT. It translates to CASSVGTGESPLHL.

The chain recombines TRBV19 with TRBJ1-5; TRBD1 matches at 8 bases. The CDR3 has 15 amino acids. CDR1 and CDR2 from the germline V gene are LNHDA and SQIVND (reference sequence). Losses at the gene ends were 6 bases for V and 5 bases for J; bases not matched to a gene: 9. The DNA for the CDR3 is TGTGCCAGTAGCAACAGACAGGGGACGCATCAGCCCCAGCATTTT. This sequence encodes CASSNRQGTHQPQHF.

This CDR3 is CASSIMDSGTDTQYF. CDR3 DNA sequence: TGTGCCAGTAGTATTATGGACAGTGGCACAGATACGCAGTATTTT. The genes are TRBV19 and TRBJ2-3; possible D gene TRBD1, 6 bases. V dropped 3 bases and J dropped 1 base, with 11 bases sitting between them. Germline V gene lookup returns CDR1 LNHDA and CDR2 SQIVND (reference sequence). CDR3 length equals 15 residues.

The chain has TRBV29-1 and TRBJ1-5; D is possibly TRBD1 (5 bases). CDR1 is SQVTM and CDR2 is ANQGSEA in the germline V gene. V was shortened by 6 bases and J by 0 bases, with 12 bases between the two germline ends. The CDR3 length is 14 residues. The CDR3 coding sequence is TGCAGCGTAAGTCAGGGAGATAGCAATCAGCCCCAGCATTTT. It yields the protein CSVSQGDSNQPQHF.

This clonotype was detected once. This chain joins TRBV12-3 or TRBV12-4 and TRBJ1-4; D is possibly TRBD1 (6 bases). The CDR3 has 15 residues. Trimming stripped 4 bases from V and 6 bases from J, with 15 bases between. The CDR3 nucleotides are TGTGCCAGCAGTTACTCGAGGGGGACCTATGAAAAACTGTTTTTT. Translated, it gives CASSYSRGTYEKLFF.

J is TRBJ1-4 and V is TRBV12-3 or TRBV12-4; 7 bases are a match to TRBD1. The trim removed 7 bases at V and 7 bases at J, leaving 15 bases unmatched. This CDR3 spans 16 amino acids. CDR3 in amino acids: CASTPRSRGGGEKLFF. In DNA form, the CDR3 reads TGTGCCAGCACCCCTCGATCGCGAGGGGGCGGTGAAAAACTGTTTTTT.

This clonotype was seen only a few times. The chain couples TRBV7-2 to TRBJ1-2; D is unclear. Trimming removed 1 base from V and 3 bases from J, with 6 bases in between. CDR3 length: 13 amino acids. The V gene's germline CDR1 is SGHTA and CDR2 FQGNSA. CDR3 in amino acids: CASSLGGDYGYTF. The CDR3 DNA reads as TGTGCCAGCAGCTTAGGGGGAGACTATGGCTACACCTTC.

This sequence joins TRBV6-5 and TRBJ1-1, with 9 bases fitting TRBD1. Trimming at V came to 3 bases and at J to 7 bases, leaving 3 bases not matched to a gene. This CDR3 comprises 13 residues. The germline V gene has CDR1 MNHEY and CDR2 SVGAGI. The CDR3 region is CASSYPGQGEAFF. The CDR3 DNA follows: TGTGCCAGCAGTTATCCGGGACAGGGTGAAGCTTTCTTT.

The V call is TRBV20-1, the J call TRBJ1-1; weak D call: TRBD1 (6 bases). The CDR3 is 12 amino acids. Trimming pared 6 bases from V and 6 bases from J, leaving 14 bases between. The germline V gene encodes CDR1 DFQATT and CDR2 SNEGSKA (reference sequence). This CDR3 reads CSAPDSAPEAFF. The CDR3 DNA sequence: TGCAGTGCGCCGGACAGTGCCCCTGAAGCTTTCTTT.

This clonotype showed up many times. This chain joins TRBV7-6 and TRBJ1-2; D is uncertain. This CDR3 comprises 12 residues. Germline CDR1 is SGHVS and CDR2 is FNYEAQ. The germline V and J ends were trimmed by 4 bases and 8 bases, with 11 bases remaining between them. Here the CDR3 reads CASSSGGVGYTF. The DNA for the CDR3 is TGTGCCAGCAGCTCGGGTGGGGTCGGCTACACCTTC.

The chain carries TRBV24-1 and TRBJ2-6, with D perhaps matching TRBD2 (7 bases). V lost 9 bases to trimming and J lost 0 bases, with 17 bases between them. The CDR3 runs 17 residues. Germline V gene data show CDR1 as KGHDR and CDR2 as SFDVKD. This CDR3 reads CATSEGGWSSGANVLTF. Here the CDR3 DNA reads TGTGCCACCTCGGAGGGGGGGTGGAGCTCTGGGGCCAACGTCCTGACTTTC.

The rearrangement uses TRBV19 and TRBJ2-2; D unclear. Germline assignment: CDR1 LNHDA and CDR2 SQIVND (reference sequence). Trimming took off 3 bases at V and 5 bases at J, with 13 bases between the two ends. The CDR3 totals 15 residues. The CDR3 region has the DNA TGTGCCAGTAGTATCGCAGGTTTTGGAACCGGGGAGCTGTTTTTT. Encoded protein: CASSIAGFGTGELFF.

Written as DNA, the CDR3 is TGTGCCAGCAGTCGTGAGGGGGGCCAGGGCTACACCTTC. Its translation is CASSREGGQGYTF. The V gene is TRBV7-9, the J gene TRBJ1-2; the D gene is possibly TRBD1 (6 bases). The CDR3 loop spans 13 amino acids. The germline CDR1 and CDR2 sequences are SEHNR and FQNEAQ (reference sequence). The germline V and J ends were trimmed by 6 bases and 8 bases, with 16 bases remaining between them.